The 29 T cell receptor beta chains presented below share a single source sample, sequenced in a study of blood T cell repertoires in COVID-19. Profiled with immunoSEQ multiplex PCR; TCRdb holds only in-frame clones, not every one. The repertoire holds approximately 300,000 clones, more than 75% seen once, with about 4% in the top ten. Sequencing was carried out using PBMCs or T cells enriched from blood (not recorded which). These receptors were collected from a man aged 25 to 40 who had recovered from COVID-19.

The chain joins TRBV5-1 to TRBJ1-2; 9 positions agree with TRBD1. The CDR3 is 14 amino acids. With V trimmed by 6 bases and J by 13 bases, 16 bases remained unmatched. Germline assignment: CDR1 SGHRS and CDR2 YFSETQ. The CDR3 sequence: CASIPGDGTGSPTF. For the CDR3, the DNA is TGCGCCAGCATCCCCGGCGACGGGACAGGGTCCCCCACCTTC.

The chain combines TRBV21-1 with TRBJ2-5; TRBD1 is taken as the D call from the table, unchecked against the DNA. TRBV21-1 is labeled a pseudogene. CDR3 length: 17 residues. CDR3 coding DNA: TGTGCCAGCAGCAAACTGGAGAGGGGACAGGGGGAAGAGACCCAGTACTTC. Translated, it gives CASSKLERGQGEETQYF.

The J gene is TRBJ2-1, the V gene TRBV7-2, with TRBD2 matching over 10 bases. The V gene's germline CDR1 is SGHTA and CDR2 FQGNSA. The V and J ends lost 3 bases and 2 bases, in that order; junction bases with no gene match: 10. CDR3 length equals 18 residues. The CDR3 spells CASSLSLLAGAAYNEQFF. The CDR3 DNA follows: TGTGCCAGCAGCTTGTCACTTCTAGCGGGAGCGGCCTACAATGAGCAGTTCTTC.

The gene calls are TRBV6-5 and TRBJ1-2; 7 positions agree with TRBD1. The CDR3 has 15 amino acids. Germline-derived CDR1 and CDR2 are MNHEY and SVGAGI. The V segment lost 0 bases and the J segment 3 bases; nucleotides outside the gene matches: 4. The CDR3 loop reads CASSYSDRSYYGYTF. In nucleotides, the CDR3 is TGTGCCAGCAGTTACTCGGACAGGTCTTACTATGGCTACACCTTC.

This clone appeared a few times. V is TRBV3-1 (or the pseudogene TRBV3-2) and J is TRBJ2-3, with D possibly TRBD2 on 5 matching bases. Trimming took 4 bases from V and 3 from J, leaving 8 bases between them. CDR1 is LGHDT, CDR2 YNNKEL, per germline (reference sequence). This CDR3 has 13 amino acids. CDR3 region: CASSPGSTDTQYF. The DNA for the CDR3 is TGTGCCAGCAGCCCGGGATCTACAGATACGCAGTATTTT.

This sequence joins TRBV4-2 and TRBJ2-7; D possibly corresponds to TRBD2 (6 bases). The CDR3 is 16 residues long. Germline V gene lookup returns CDR1 LGHNA and CDR2 YNFKEQ. Trimming removed 0 bases from V and 2 bases from J, with 14 bases in between. The CDR3 sequence: CASSQDAGGVTYEQYF. The CDR3 DNA follows: TGTGCCAGCAGCCAAGATGCAGGCGGGGTAACCTACGAGCAGTACTTC.

The chain links TRBV7-6 to TRBJ1-2; 7 bases agree with TRBD1. V trimming: 1 base; J trimming: 4 bases; junction bases outside the gene matches: 6. Germline CDR1 SGHVS, CDR2 FNYEAQ. The CDR3 covers 15 residues. CDR3 amino acids: CASSLGQGGRYGYTF. The CDR3 DNA sequence: TGTGCCAGCAGCTTAGGGCAGGGGGGTCGCTATGGCTACACCTTC.

The V call is TRBV7-9, the J call TRBJ1-2; 7 bases agree with TRBD1. This CDR3 comprises 15 residues. Germline assignment: CDR1 SEHNR and CDR2 FQNEAQ (reference sequence). J was trimmed by 4 bases and V by 5 bases; bases with no gene match: 10. CDR3 amino acids: CASSDTGALFYGYTF. The CDR3 region has the DNA TGTGCCAGCAGCGATACAGGGGCCCTTTTCTATGGCTACACCTTC. Full variable domain (remainder filled in from reference TRBV7-9 and TRBJ1-2): DTGVSQNPRHKITKRGQNVTFRCDPISEHNRLYWYRQTLGQGPEFLTYFQNEAQLEKSRLLSDRFSAERPKGSFSTLEIQRTEQGDSAMYLCASSDTGALFYGYTFGSGTRLTVV.

This clone has just one count. The V and J genes are TRBV5-5 and TRBJ2-2; TRBD1 agrees at 8 bases. Germline V gene sequence: CDR1 SGHKS, CDR2 YYEKEE (reference sequence). The J segment lost 6 bases and the V segment lost 0 bases, leaving 10 bases of the junction unmatched. The CDR3 is 17 amino acids. The CDR3 sequence: CASSLGPGGVMSGELFF. The CDR3 nucleotides read TGTGCCAGCAGCTTGGGTCCAGGGGGCGTTATGTCCGGGGAGCTGTTTTTT.

The V call is TRBV5-6, the J call TRBJ1-1; D gene uncertain. CDR3 size: 16 residues. V lost 0 bases and J lost 1, with 13 bases in between. Germline V CDR1 and CDR2: SGHDT, YYEEEE. CDR3 loop: CASSLGAGIQNTEAFF. For the CDR3, the DNA is TGTGCCAGCAGCTTGGGGGCGGGGATTCAGAACACTGAAGCTTTCTTT.

The chain joins TRBV7-6 to TRBJ2-5; 7 nucleotides agree with TRBD1. Trimming cost V 5 bases and J 1 base; bases outside gene matches: 13. The CDR3 length is 17 residues. Germline V gene data show CDR1 as SGHVS and CDR2 as FNYEAQ. CDR3 coding DNA: TGTGCCAGCAGCGAATCCCCGGGACAGACTATCCAAGAGACCCAGTACTTC. Protein: CASSESPGQTIQETQYF.

The chain's CDR3 is CASSPGRDRDPDTQYF. Written as DNA, the CDR3 is TGTGCCAGCAGCCCTGGGCGGGACAGGGACCCAGATACGCAGTATTTT. This chain uses TRBV11-2 with TRBJ2-3; TRBD1 matches at 9 bases. Germline CDR1 SGHAT, CDR2 FQNNGV. CDR3 size: 16 residues. After removal of 5 bases from V and 4 bases from J, the junction contained 10 bases not matched to a gene.

The rearrangement joins TRBV28 to TRBJ1-4, with a tentative D call TRBD1 (5 bases). V shed 7 bases and J shed 7 bases, with 13 bases lying between them. Germline CDR1 is MDHEN and CDR2 is SYDVKM. This CDR3 region has 13 residues. For the CDR3, the DNA is TGTGCCAGCAAGGTCGGGGGGGGTGAAAAACTGTTTTTT. It translates to CASKVGGGEKLFF. Looking up the rest from reference TRBV28 and TRBJ1-4 gives the full variable domain: DVKVTQSSRYLVKRTGEKVFLECVQDMDHENMFWYRQDPGLGLRLIYFSYDVKMKEKGDIPEGYSVSREKKERFSLILESASTNQTSMYLCASKVGGGEKLFFGSGTQLSVL.

V gene TRBV4-1 combines with J gene TRBJ2-2, with TRBD2 as a possible D gene (6 bases). This CDR3 is built from 15 residues. The germline CDR1 and CDR2 sequences are MGHRA and YSYEKL. V lost 6 bases, J lost 0 bases, and 11 bases lay in between. This CDR3 reads CASRLAGSNTGELFF. CDR3 nucleotides: TGCGCCAGCAGACTTGCGGGATCGAACACCGGGGAGCTGTTTTTT.

V is TRBV10-2 and J is TRBJ2-5; D may be TRBD2 (6 bases). V lost 3 bases to trimming and J lost 3 bases, with 17 bases between them. CDR1 WSHSY and CDR2 SAAADI come from the germline V gene. CDR3 length: 16 residues. CDR3 DNA sequence: TGCGCCAGCAGTGAACCGCGGGGACGGAACAAAGAGACCCAGTACTTC. It yields the protein CASSEPRGRNKETQYF.

The V call is TRBV27, the J call TRBJ2-1, with a tentative D call TRBD2 (5 bases). V was trimmed by 6 bases and J by 0 bases, leaving 12 bases between them. Per germline, CDR1 MNHEY and CDR2 SMNVEV (reference sequence). This CDR3 has 15 residues. The CDR3 protein is CASSSPRGSYNEQFF. Here the CDR3 DNA reads TGTGCCAGCAGCTCACCCCGGGGCTCCTACAATGAGCAGTTCTTC.

V is TRBV19 and J is TRBJ2-2; the D gene is possibly TRBD1 (6 bases). Germline loops: CDR1 LNHDA, CDR2 SQIVND (reference sequence). V was clipped by 5 bases and J by 7 bases, with 17 bases between them. The CDR3 runs 15 residues. The CDR3 DNA is TGTGCCAGTAGTCCTCATAGGGGGTTGGGCGGGGAGCTGTTTTTT. Translation: CASSPHRGLGGELFF.

The genes are TRBV7-6 and TRBJ2-3; TRBD1 matches 7 bases. Trimming at V came to 5 bases and at J to 6 bases, leaving 5 bases not matched to a gene. This CDR3 has 13 amino acids. Germline assignment: CDR1 SGHVS and CDR2 FNYEAQ. CDR3 sequence: CASSATGVDTQYF. DNA of the CDR3: TGTGCCAGCAGCGCAACAGGGGTTGATACGCAGTATTTT.

This clone has just one count. The V gene is TRBV5-1, the J gene TRBJ2-7; 7 positions agree with TRBD2. The length of the CDR3 is 16 residues. J lost 6 bases, V lost 2 bases, and 14 bases had no gene match. Germline CDR1 and CDR2: SGHRS and YFSETQ. The CDR3 DNA is TGCGCCAGCAGCTTCGGAAATAGCGGGCCCTCACGCGAGCAGTACTTC. Translating it yields CASSFGNSGPSREQYF.

The chain links TRBV9 to TRBJ1-5; 7 bases match TRBD1. The junction had 6 bases not matched to a gene; V was cut back by 3 bases and J by 9 bases. The CDR3 runs 13 residues. Germline-derived CDR1 and CDR2 are SGDLS and YYNGEE. The CDR3, as DNA: TGTGCCAGCAGCGCTACAGGGGTAGGGCCCCAGCATTTT. This sequence encodes CASSATGVGPQHF.

The chain is built from TRBV27 and TRBJ1-1; TRBD1 matches 7 bases. The ends lost 5 bases at V and 2 bases at J; junction bases unmatched: 14. Germline V gene lookup returns CDR1 MNHEY and CDR2 SMNVEV (reference sequence). This CDR3 region has 17 residues. The CDR3 bases are TGTGCCAGCAGTCAACCACCGGGACAGAGCATCAACACTGAAGCTTTCTTT. Residues: CASSQPPGQSINTEAFF.

This chain connects TRBV12-3 or TRBV12-4 to TRBJ1-2; D is undetermined. V was pared by 3 bases and J by 7 bases, with 6 bases between. CDR3 length equals 11 residues. CDR3 loop: CASSFTRGYTF. CDR3 bases: TGTGCCAGCAGTTTCACGCGTGGCTACACCTTC.

For the CDR3, the DNA is TGTGCCAGCAGTGAGAAGCCAGGCGGGCACGAGCAGTACTTC. It codes for CASSEKPGGHEQYF. The chain is built from TRBV2 and TRBJ2-7, with a possible D match to TRBD2 (5 bases). The CDR3 sequence is 14 residues long. Trimming pared 3 bases from V and 5 bases from J, leaving 14 bases between. Germline assignment: CDR1 SNHLY and CDR2 FYNNEI.

The V and J genes are TRBV7-8 and TRBJ1-5; D uncertain. Germline CDR1 SGHVS, CDR2 FQNEAQ. Trimming shortened V by 5 bases and J by 9 bases, and 8 bases separated the two germline ends. The CDR3 spans 11 residues. The CDR3 here is CASSATGPQHF. DNA for the CDR3: TGTGCCAGCAGCGCAACTGGGCCCCAGCATTTT. The complete variable domain, with remaining parts taken from reference TRBV7-8 and TRBJ1-5, reads GAGVSQSPRYKVAKRGQDVALRCDPISGHVSLFWYQQALGQGPEFLTYFQNEAQLDKSGLPSDRFFAERPEGSVSTLKIQRTQQEDSAVYLCASSATGPQHFGDGTRLSIL.

The V call is TRBV11-2, the J call TRBJ2-2, with D perhaps TRBD2 (5 bases). V lost 5 bases and J 0 bases, leaving 10 bases between the germline ends. Looked up from germline, CDR1 is SGHAT and CDR2 is FQNNGV. The CDR3 length is 15 residues. CDR3 DNA sequence: TGTGCCAGCAGCCTCGGGCGGGCGAACACCGGGGAGCTGTTTTTT. It yields the protein CASSLGRANTGELFF. Supplemented by reference TRBV11-2 and TRBJ2-2, the full variable domain reads EAGVAQSPRYKIIEKRQSVAFWCNPISGHATLYWYQQILGQGPKLLIQFQNNGVVDDSQLPKDRFSAERLKGVDSTLKIQPAKLEDSAVYLCASSLGRANTGELFFGEGSRLTVL.

The CDR3 sequence: CAWSPARGGNEKLFF. The CDR3 bases are TGTGCCTGGAGCCCAGCGAGGGGGGGCAATGAAAAACTGTTTTTT. The rearrangement uses TRBV30 and TRBJ1-4; perhaps TRBD1 as D (6 bases). V was pared by 3 bases and J by 5 bases, with 16 bases between. This CDR3 is built from 15 residues. The germline V gene has CDR1 GTSNPN and CDR2 SVGIG (reference sequence).

V and J are TRBV5-5 and TRBJ2-1; D possibly corresponds to TRBD2 (5 bases). Germline loops: CDR1 SGHKS, CDR2 YYEKEE (reference sequence). The CDR3 is 15 amino acids. Trimming left V 0 bases short and J 13 bases short, with 20 bases between. The CDR3: CASSLEIATLPFQFF. In DNA form, the CDR3 reads TGTGCCAGCAGCTTGGAAATAGCGACTCTCCCGTTTCAGTTCTTC.

V is TRBV27 and J is TRBJ2-2; D is perhaps TRBD1 (6 bases). This CDR3 comprises 14 residues. Trimming shortened V by 1 base and J by 3 bases, and 6 bases separated the two germline ends. Germline V gene sequence: CDR1 MNHEY, CDR2 SMNVEV (reference sequence). This chain's CDR3 is CASSLYRDTGELFF. The CDR3 nucleotides are TGTGCCAGCAGTTTATACAGGGACACCGGGGAGCTGTTTTTT.

The count of this clone is one. The J gene is TRBJ2-5, the V gene TRBV6-5; 10 bases are shared with TRBD2. Trimming at V came to 6 bases and at J to 9 bases, leaving 4 bases not matched to a gene. Germline CDR1 is MNHEY and CDR2 is SVGAGI. This CDR3 is 12 amino acids long. DNA for the CDR3: TGTGCCAGCAGCCTAGCGGGGGAGGCCCAGTACTTC. This codes for CASSLAGEAQYF.